The 16 T cell receptor beta chains in this list originate from one sample, sequenced in a study of blood T cell repertoires in COVID-19. Method: immunoSEQ multiplex PCR; TCRdb's copy keeps in-frame clones and lacks some. The sample records around 330,000 clones, 85% being singletons. Sequenced material: PBMCs or T cells enriched from blood (not recorded which). The receptors derive from a woman aged 30 to 39 who had been exposed to COVID-19.

This chain links TRBV3-1 (or the pseudogene TRBV3-2) with TRBJ1-5; D gene unclear. Deletions cut 4 bases from V and 5 bases from J, with 9 bases between. The CDR3 sequence is 13 residues long. The germline V gene encodes CDR1 LGHDT and CDR2 YNNKEL (reference sequence). The CDR3 nucleotides are TGTGCCAGCAGCCGGGCTATTGATCAGCCCCAGCATTTT. This sequence encodes CASSRAIDQPQHF.

This sequence joins TRBV9 and TRBJ2-7, with a tentative D call TRBD1 (6 bases). This CDR3 spans 14 amino acids. Germline CDR1 reads SGDLS; CDR2 reads YYNGEE. V was clipped by 4 bases and J by 0 bases, with 11 bases between them. The CDR3: CASSLGTFSYEQYF. The CDR3 DNA reads as TGTGCCAGCAGCCTCGGGACATTCTCCTACGAGCAGTACTTC.

Ten or more counts support this clone. This chain uses TRBV6-5 with TRBJ1-2; no firm D call. Germline CDR1 reads MNHEY; CDR2 reads SVGAGI. The length of the CDR3 is 14 residues. Trimming removed 8 bases at V and 1 base at J, with 14 bases between. The CDR3 loop reads CASAAPTDNYGYTF. CDR3 sequence (DNA): TGTGCCAGCGCTGCCCCGACTGATAACTATGGCTACACCTTC.

This clone was found once. The rearrangement uses TRBV18 and TRBJ2-7; TRBD1 aligns across 12 bases. This CDR3 spans 15 amino acids. Germline CDR1 KGHSH, CDR2 LQKENI. V was pared by 5 bases and J by 7 bases, with 9 bases of the junction left unmatched. The CDR3 DNA sequence: TGTGCCAGCTCAACCGGAGGGACAGGGGGCCGGGAGCAGTACTTC. It yields the protein CASSTGGTGGREQYF.

The V and J genes are TRBV6-5 and TRBJ2-6; TRBD2 might be the D (6 bases). V was clipped by 2 bases and J by 13 bases, with 12 bases between them. The CDR3 runs 13 residues. Germline V gene lookup returns CDR1 MNHEY and CDR2 SVGAGI. The CDR3 DNA reads as TGTGCCAGCAGTTACCGGGGGAGTGTAGTCCTGACTTTC. Translated: CASSYRGSVVLTF.

The chain is built from TRBV30 and TRBJ1-6; 7 nucleotides agree with TRBD1. V dropped 3 bases and J dropped 5; count of bases not matched to a gene: 4. CDR1 and CDR2 from the germline V gene are GTSNPN and SVGIG (reference sequence). There are 14 residues in the CDR3. CDR3 amino acids: CAWRRQGDNSPLHF. The CDR3, as DNA: TGTGCCTGGAGAAGGCAGGGGGATAATTCACCCCTCCACTTT. Drawing the rest from reference TRBV30 and TRBJ1-6, the complete variable domain is SQTIHQWPATLVQPVGSPLSLECTVEGTSNPNLYWYRQAAGRGLQLLFYSVGIGQISSEVPQNLSASRPQDRQFILSSKKLLLSDSGFYLCAWRRQGDNSPLHFGNGTRLTVT.

The chain links TRBV28 to TRBJ2-7; D perhaps matches TRBD1 (6 bases). This CDR3 comprises 12 residues. The ends were cut back, 7 bases at V and 2 bases at J, with 9 bases in the middle. Germline V gives CDR1 MDHEN, CDR2 SYDVKM. The CDR3 reads CASTSGAYEQYF. The CDR3 DNA reads TGTGCCAGCACATCAGGGGCCTACGAGCAGTACTTC.

V and J are TRBV20-1 and TRBJ2-1, with 13 bases aligning to TRBD2. V lost 3 bases to trimming and J lost 9 bases; unmatched junction nucleotides: 11. CDR3 length: 16 residues. Germline CDR1 is DFQATT and CDR2 is SNEGSKA (reference sequence). This CDR3 reads CSASGTGTSGELEQFF. The DNA for the CDR3 is TGCAGTGCTAGTGGTACCGGGACTAGCGGGGAGCTTGAGCAGTTCTTC.

The count of this clone is one. The chain employs TRBV19 and TRBJ1-5; the D is unclear. CDR3 length: 13 residues. The V and J ends lost 0 bases and 4 bases respectively, with 4 bases between them. The germline V gene has CDR1 LNHDA and CDR2 SQIVND (reference sequence). DNA of the CDR3: TGTGCCAGTAGTATAGAACTGAATCAGCCCCAGCATTTT. Its translation is CASSIELNQPQHF.

The rearrangement joins TRBV20-1 to TRBJ1-1; D gene uncertain. This CDR3 region has 11 residues. CDR1 and CDR2 from the germline V gene are DFQATT and SNEGSKA (reference sequence). V lost 7 bases to trimming and J lost 4 bases, with 10 bases between them. The CDR3 loop is CSVSGLTEAFF. The CDR3 coding sequence is TGCAGTGTATCAGGCCTCACTGAAGCTTTCTTT.

The CDR3 DNA follows: TGTGCCAGCAGTTCAGAGCGTTCTGCCTATGGCTACACCTTC. This codes for CASSSERSAYGYTF. This chain connects TRBV6-5 to TRBJ1-2; D unclear. The CDR3 has 14 residues. Trimming took off 4 bases at V and 4 bases at J, with 13 bases between the two ends. Germline CDR1 and CDR2: MNHEY and SVGAGI.

The CDR3 protein is CASTRGSWNQPQHF. CDR3 coding DNA: TGTGCCAGCACCCGGGGATCTTGGAATCAGCCCCAGCATTTT. The chain is built from TRBV25-1 and TRBJ1-5; D not resolved. Between the trimmed V and J ends, which lost 7 bases and 4 bases, there was a span of 14 bases. The germline V gene encodes CDR1 MGHDK and CDR2 SYGVNS. The CDR3 totals 14 residues.

The V call is TRBV28, the J call TRBJ1-4, with TRBD1 matching 8 bases. The CDR3 extends over 15 amino acids. With V trimmed by 5 bases and J by 8 bases, 10 bases remained unmatched. Per germline, CDR1 MDHEN and CDR2 SYDVKM. The CDR3 protein is CASSEDREEGEKLFF. CDR3 bases: TGTGCCAGCAGTGAGGACAGGGAGGAAGGCGAAAAACTGTTTTTT.

This clone was counted ten times or more. J is TRBJ2-5 and V is TRBV27, with D perhaps matching TRBD2 (5 bases). Trimming cost V 5 bases and J 9 bases, with 25 bases left between them. Per germline, CDR1 MNHEY and CDR2 SMNVEV (reference sequence). There are 16 residues in the CDR3. The CDR3 coding sequence is TGTGCCAGCAGTCCCATATCCCCGGAAACCCGGCGGGCCCAGTACTTC. Amino acids: CASSPISPETRRAQYF.

The chain couples TRBV27 to TRBJ2-4, with TRBD1 matching over 9 bases. The CDR3 has 15 residues. Germline CDR1 reads MNHEY; CDR2 reads SMNVEV (reference sequence). Germline trimming cut 4 bases from V and 8 bases from J; bases unmatched to any gene: 9. CDR3 nucleotide sequence: TGTGCCAGCAGTTCAAAGGGACAGGGCTTAGACATTCAGTACTTC. Its protein product is CASSSKGQGLDIQYF.

On this clone: An end of the junction differs from the germline gene, which may be a read error. This chain uses TRBV6-2 or TRBV6-3 with TRBJ2-7; a weak D match, TRBD2 (5 bases). The germline gives CDR1 MNHEY, CDR2 SVGEGT. This CDR3 has 17 amino acids. The DNA of the CDR3 is TGTGCCAGTAGTTACCCACAAAGCCGGACTGGCTCCTACGAGCAGTACTTC. It translates to CASSYPQSRTGSYEQYF.